This is a list of T cell receptor beta chains from one sample in a study of blood T cells in healthy people across ages. One entry per CDR3 protein results from TCRdb running MiXCR on the 5' RACE reads. In the table there are fewer than 1,000,000 distinct CDR3 sequences, about 45% of which are singletons. The specimen sequenced was blood. The receptors derive from a man at least 80 years old in good health. The CDR3 runs from the conserved cysteine through the conserved F or W. A D gene is named only where the DNA matches it firmly. Rows may omit the clone size; those that give it use once, few, many or a size class.

CDR3 protein: CAISGGGRADYNEQFF; V gene: TRBV10-3; D gene: TRBD2; clone size: -
CDR3 protein: CASSSIQGRTDTQYF; V gene: TRBV27; D gene: -; clone size: -
CDR3 protein: CASSLGGGVTTGAFF; V gene: TRBV7-2; D gene: -; clone size: once
CDR3 protein: CASGSTGTVADTQYF; V gene: TRBV12-5; D gene: -; clone size: -
CDR3 protein: CAISEGNYGYTF; V gene: TRBV10-3; D gene: -; clone size: -
CDR3 protein: CSASLSSGNLYEQYF; V gene: TRBV20-1; D gene: TRBD2; clone size: few
CDR3 protein: CACWTSEVYNEQFF; V gene: TRBV2; D gene: TRBD2; clone size: few
CDR3 protein: CATAGSGEGHNEQFF; V gene: TRBV24-1; D gene: -; clone size: -
CDR3 protein: CASSYMGQGSNEQFF; V gene: TRBV7-8; D gene: TRBD1; clone size: -
CDR3 protein: CASSLFASRDYEQYF; V gene: TRBV27; D gene: -; clone size: -
CDR3 protein: CASSEAGGAREKLFF; V gene: TRBV6-1; D gene: TRBD1; clone size: -
CDR3 protein: CSARQGEETQYF; V gene: TRBV20-1; D gene: -; clone size: few
CDR3 protein: CASSLSRGSTGELFF; V gene: TRBV11-1; D gene: -; clone size: -
CDR3 protein: CASSSGTGARETQFF; V gene: TRBV7-8; D gene: TRBD1; clone size: -
CDR3 protein: CSAGDRVSYEQYF; V gene: TRBV20-1; D gene: TRBD1; clone size: few
CDR3 protein: CASSLVVSGRGYEQYF; V gene: TRBV5-1; D gene: TRBD2; clone size: -
CDR3 protein: CGSSYSMGNIQYF; V gene: TRBV6-5; D gene: -; clone size: -
CDR3 protein: CSVIAGGYNEQYF; V gene: TRBV29-1; D gene: TRBD2; clone size: -
CDR3 protein: CSATDQGYEQYF; V gene: TRBV20-1; D gene: -; clone size: -
CDR3 protein: CSATRTSVSFNEQFF; V gene: TRBV20-1; D gene: TRBD2; clone size: -
CDR3 protein: CASSLGIGAGSQETQYF; V gene: TRBV7-2; D gene: -; clone size: -
CDR3 protein: CASSQFSTGTSGRGEQFF; V gene: TRBV12-3/TRBV12-4; D gene: TRBD2; clone size: few
CDR3 protein: CASSLGVSYEQYF; V gene: TRBV5-6; D gene: -; clone size: few
CDR3 protein: CASSVGTGGTYNEQFF; V gene: TRBV9; D gene: TRBD1; clone size: many
CDR3 protein: CASTLTVSNQPQHF; V gene: TRBV12-3/TRBV12-4; D gene: -; clone size: -
CDR3 protein: CATSEPGTDTQYF; V gene: TRBV24-1; D gene: -; clone size: few
CDR3 protein: CASSIGQGGGYTF; V gene: TRBV6-6; D gene: TRBD1; clone size: -
CDR3 protein: CASSDWGAPNEKLFF; V gene: TRBV2; D gene: -; clone size: -
CDR3 protein: CASSLSAGRTDTQYF; V gene: TRBV7-3; D gene: -; clone size: -
CDR3 protein: CSAREIGSFPYEQYF; V gene: TRBV20-1; D gene: -; clone size: -
CDR3 protein: CASSPRQGYNSPPHF; V gene: TRBV12-3/TRBV12-4; D gene: TRBD1; clone size: -
CDR3 protein: CASSVASGAGAATQYF; V gene: TRBV5-1; D gene: TRBD2; clone size: -
CDR3 protein: CSVRTGSLKYNEQFF; V gene: TRBV29-1; D gene: -; clone size: few
CDR3 protein: CASSFGRGLQPQHF; V gene: TRBV28; D gene: TRBD1; clone size: few
CDR3 protein: CASSPEPSSTDTQYF; V gene: TRBV6-1; D gene: -; clone size: few
CDR3 protein: CASSATTSAVGTQYF; V gene: TRBV5-1; D gene: -; clone size: few
CDR3 protein: CAWSAYRGTYEQFF; V gene: TRBV30; D gene: TRBD1; clone size: -
CDR3 protein: CASRSGSSDEQFF; V gene: TRBV19; D gene: TRBD2; clone size: few
CDR3 protein: CASSFEFGRARDQPPHF; V gene: TRBV12-3/TRBV12-4; D gene: -; clone size: -
CDR3 protein: CTSSLMDYEQYF; V gene: TRBV7-2; D gene: -; clone size: -
CDR3 protein: CASSQEGTATWEQYF; V gene: TRBV4-1; D gene: -; clone size: -
CDR3 protein: CASSPTGGTGIGETQYF; V gene: TRBV11-2; D gene: TRBD1; clone size: -
CDR3 protein: CASSPGQGFPSRAFF; V gene: TRBV6-2/TRBV6-3; D gene: TRBD1; clone size: few
CDR3 protein: CASSTPGGGETQYF; V gene: TRBV12-3/TRBV12-4; D gene: TRBD2; clone size: many
CDR3 protein: CASSYPGQGVYEQYF; V gene: TRBV7-2; D gene: TRBD1; clone size: few
CDR3 protein: CSVSADPYEQYF; V gene: TRBV29-1; D gene: -; clone size: -
CDR3 protein: CASHAAGGSEETQYF; V gene: TRBV28; D gene: TRBD2; clone size: few
CDR3 protein: CAGSTLGQGVYNEQFF; V gene: TRBV12-3/TRBV12-4; D gene: TRBD1; clone size: -
CDR3 protein: CSATPRQGVYEQYF; V gene: TRBV20-1; D gene: TRBD1; clone size: few
CDR3 protein: CASSPGLAQYNEQFF; V gene: TRBV18; D gene: TRBD2; clone size: -